The clone carrying this TCR beta chain was seen a few times. Its antigen is currently unknown. This specimen comes from a study of T cell repertoires in cytomegalovirus infection. Study-wide background: Indicated by public TCR beta signatures were CMV infection and matching HLA type. Study-wide points: Ex vivo, HLA-C-restricted CMV-specific TCR beta clonotypes prevailed over the rest of the response. Carriers of CMV and the relevant HLA type were discriminated by public TCR beta frequency.

TCRdb used MiXCR to reprocess the reads, holding one entry per CDR3 protein. The table includes over 300,000 distinct CDR3 sequences, 17% detected once. Looked up from germline, CDR1 is MNHEY and CDR2 is SVGEGT. V was clipped by 0 bases and J by 6 bases; unmatched bases: 8. This CDR3 spans 16 amino acids. Material: PBMCs. This chain links TRBV6-2 or TRBV6-3 with TRBJ2-1; TRBD1 aligns across 7 bases. The origin of this receptor is a human donor in good health (CMV status not recorded). Some clones in this sample may be carry-over from other donors' samples. The CDR3 coding sequence is TGTGCCAGCAGTTACTCGAGAGGGGGCATCGGCAATGAGCAGTTCTTC. Encoded protein: CASSYSRGGIGNEQFF.